This passage covers 18 T cell receptor beta chains from one sample sequenced in a study of blood T cell repertoires in COVID-19. Repertoires were generated with immunoSEQ multiplex PCR, while TCRdb's copy carries only in-frame clones and drops some. This sample has about 100,000 clones, with about 78% found just once. Sequencing input: peripheral blood. The receptors were gathered from a middle-aged man who had recovered from COVID-19.

A few counts support this clone. The CDR3, as DNA: TGTGCCAGCAGTTCTTACAATGAGCAGTTCTTC. Its protein product is CASSSYNEQFF. The chain links TRBV28 to TRBJ2-1; D gene ambiguous. The germline V gene encodes CDR1 MDHEN and CDR2 SYDVKM. The V and J ends lost 4 bases and 4 bases respectively, with 2 bases between them. The CDR3 runs 11 residues.

The V and J genes are TRBV6-5 and TRBJ2-4, with D possibly matching TRBD2 (5 bases). V shed 6 bases and J shed 4 bases, with 16 bases lying between them. Germline CDR1 is MNHEY and CDR2 is SVGAGI. There are 15 residues in the CDR3. The DNA of the CDR3 is TGTGCCAGCAGATCCTTTTTAGGCGGGAAAAACATTCAGTACTTC. Translated: CASRSFLGGKNIQYF.

The chain links TRBV5-1 to TRBJ2-7; 13 bases line up with TRBD2. Trimming removed 4 bases from V and 6 bases from J; junction bases left unmatched: 10. From germline, CDR1 is SGHRS and CDR2 YFSETQ. The CDR3 spans 16 residues. In DNA, the CDR3 is TGCGCCAGCAGCGGGACTAGCGGGAAGGATCTGCGCGAGCAGTACTTC. Protein sequence: CASSGTSGKDLREQYF.

This chain links TRBV2 with TRBJ1-1, with 8 bases matching TRBD1. The CDR3 extends over 12 amino acids. Germline trimming cut 6 bases from V and 6 bases from J; bases unmatched to any gene: 3. CDR1 is SNHLY, CDR2 FYNNEI, per germline. CDR3 DNA: TGTGCCAGCAGAGACAGGGGAGCTGAAGCTTTCTTT. Protein sequence: CASRDRGAEAFF.

This chain uses TRBV5-1 with TRBJ1-3; no clear D. This CDR3 spans 16 amino acids. Trimming cost V 4 bases and J 0 bases, with 14 bases left between them. Germline V gene sequence: CDR1 SGHRS, CDR2 YFSETQ. The CDR3 nucleotides are TGCGCCAGCAGCCCTTCCGCAGGCCTCTCTGGAAACACCATATATTTT. This codes for CASSPSAGLSGNTIYF. Variable domain in full (rest from reference TRBV5-1 and TRBJ1-3): KAGVTQTPRYLIKTRGQQVTLSCSPISGHRSVSWYQQTPGQGLQFLFEYFSETQRNKGNFPGRFSGRQFSNSRSEMNVSTLELGDSALYLCASSPSAGLSGNTIYFGEGSWLTVV.

This clone turned up a few times. This sequence joins TRBV18 and TRBJ1-5; 12 bases match TRBD1. CDR1 is KGHSH and CDR2 is LQKENI in the germline V gene. J lost 7 bases, V lost 3 bases, and 1 base had no gene match. This CDR3 is 14 amino acids long. This CDR3 is CASSPGQGAQPQHF. CDR3 nucleotide sequence: TGTGCCAGCTCACCGGGACAGGGGGCCCAGCCCCAGCATTTT.

V and J are TRBV29-1 and TRBJ2-7; D may be TRBD1 (6 bases). The CDR3 has 12 residues. Germline values: CDR1 SQVTM, CDR2 ANQGSEA. Trimming cost V 4 bases and J 3 bases, with 10 bases left between them. CDR3 bases: TGCAGCGTTGGACCGGACAGCTACGAGCAGTACTTC. Translating gives CSVGPDSYEQYF.

The chain uses TRBV7-2 and TRBJ1-2; D is perhaps TRBD1 (5 bases). Looked up from germline, CDR1 is SGHTA and CDR2 is FQGNSA. The CDR3 totals 14 residues. Trimming removed 5 bases from V and 3 bases from J, with 13 bases in between. CDR3 residues: CASSLERGHYGYTF. The CDR3 nucleotides are TGTGCCAGCAGCCTCGAGCGGGGCCACTATGGCTACACCTTC.

The chain uses TRBV6-6 and TRBJ2-1; 11 bases are shared with TRBD2. Germline assignment: CDR1 MNHNY and CDR2 SVGAGI (reference sequence). Trimming at V came to 5 bases and at J to 10 bases, leaving 10 bases not matched to a gene. This CDR3 region has 15 residues. CDR3 residues: CASSTGTSGRREQFF. In nucleotides, the CDR3 is TGTGCCAGCAGTACCGGGACTAGCGGTAGGAGGGAGCAGTTCTTC.

The J gene is TRBJ1-1, the V gene TRBV28; a possible D gene is TRBD1 (5 bases). The CDR3 has 12 amino acids. V was pared by 5 bases and J by 6 bases, with 10 bases between. Per germline, CDR1 MDHEN and CDR2 SYDVKM. CDR3 DNA: TGTGCCAGCAGTCGTCAGGGCTCTGAAGCTTTCTTT. Translation: CASSRQGSEAFF.

The V gene is TRBV27, the J gene TRBJ2-3; a weak D match, TRBD2 (6 bases). V was pared by 3 bases and J by 2 bases, with 9 bases between. Germline V gives CDR1 MNHEY, CDR2 SMNVEV (reference sequence). This CDR3 is built from 14 residues. DNA of the CDR3: TGTGCCAGCAGTTTGGGGAGGTCCACAGATACGCAGTATTTT. Protein sequence: CASSLGRSTDTQYF.

The chain links TRBV18 to TRBJ1-1; TRBD1 agrees at 8 bases. CDR1 KGHSH and CDR2 LQKENI come from the germline V gene. The CDR3 contains 15 residues. V was pared by 5 bases and J by 2 bases, with 7 bases of the junction left unmatched. As DNA, the CDR3 is TGTGCCAGCTCAGCGACAGGGGATTTTAACACTGAAGCTTTCTTT. Translating gives CASSATGDFNTEAFF.

The chain links TRBV6-1 to TRBJ1-5, with TRBD1 matching over 8 bases. V lost 2 bases to trimming and J lost 2 bases; unmatched junction nucleotides: 17. CDR1 MNHNS and CDR2 SASEGT come from the germline V gene. The CDR3 contains 20 residues. CDR3 protein: CASSEKTLTGADVGNQPQHF. The DNA for the CDR3 is TGTGCCAGCAGTGAAAAAACCTTGACAGGGGCAGATGTAGGCAATCAGCCCCAGCATTTT.

The gene calls are TRBV25-1 and TRBJ2-7, with D tentatively TRBD1 (7 bases). V was clipped by 6 bases and J by 0 bases, with 12 bases between them. Looked up from germline, CDR1 is MGHDK and CDR2 is SYGVNS. This CDR3 has 14 residues. CDR3 loop: CASRRQGGSYEQYF. CDR3 coding DNA: TGTGCCAGCAGGCGACAGGGAGGCTCCTACGAGCAGTACTTC.

V usage is TRBV19 and J usage is TRBJ2-5, with D perhaps TRBD1 (5 bases). The CDR3 runs 14 residues. Germline V gives CDR1 LNHDA, CDR2 SQIVND (reference sequence). Trimming cost V 1 base and J 0 bases, with 6 bases left between them. CDR3 sequence: CASSIGQYQETQYF. As DNA, the CDR3 is TGTGCCAGTAGTATAGGACAGTACCAAGAGACCCAGTACTTC. The complete variable domain, with remaining parts taken from reference TRBV19 and TRBJ2-5, reads DGGITQSPKYLFRKEGQNVTLSCEQNLNHDAMYWYRQDPGQGLRLIYYSQIVNDFQKGDIAEGYSVSREKKESFPLTVTSAQKNPTAFYLCASSIGQYQETQYFGPGTRLLVL.

This clone occurred a few times. V gene TRBV6-5 combines with J gene TRBJ2-1; tentatively, D is TRBD2 (6 bases). This CDR3 is built from 15 residues. CDR1 and CDR2 (germline): MNHEY, SVGAGI. V lost 4 bases to trimming and J lost 2 bases, with 12 bases between them. The CDR3, as DNA: TGTGCCAGCAGTTTGTCCGGGACTCCCTACAATGAGCAGTTCTTC. It encodes CASSLSGTPYNEQFF.

This clone was observed once. V is TRBV12-3 or TRBV12-4 and J is TRBJ1-2; 7 bases align to TRBD1. The CDR3 loop spans 12 amino acids. V lost 3 bases to trimming and J lost 6 bases; unmatched junction nucleotides: 1. DNA of the CDR3: TGTGCCAGCAGTTTCAGGGGGGATGGCTACACCTTC. Translation: CASSFRGDGYTF.

The rearrangement joins TRBV10-3 to TRBJ2-2; 9 bases are shared with TRBD1. Germline values: CDR1 ENHRY, CDR2 SYGVKD. The CDR3 is 15 residues long. With V trimmed by 5 bases and J by 1 base, 2 bases remained unmatched. This CDR3 is CAISTTGGNTGELFF. The CDR3 DNA follows: TGTGCCATCAGTACGACAGGGGGGAACACCGGGGAGCTGTTTTTT.